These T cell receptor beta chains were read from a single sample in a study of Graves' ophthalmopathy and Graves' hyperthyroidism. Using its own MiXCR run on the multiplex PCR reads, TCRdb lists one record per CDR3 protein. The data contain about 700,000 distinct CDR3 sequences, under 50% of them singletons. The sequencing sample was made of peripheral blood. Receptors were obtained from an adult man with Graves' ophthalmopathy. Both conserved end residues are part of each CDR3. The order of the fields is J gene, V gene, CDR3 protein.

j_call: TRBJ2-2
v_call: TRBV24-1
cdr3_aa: CATSDLTSGAGELFF

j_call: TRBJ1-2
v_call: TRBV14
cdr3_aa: CASSTGTGGDGYTF

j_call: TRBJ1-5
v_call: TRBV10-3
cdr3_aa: CASSEGPQVYSNQPQHF

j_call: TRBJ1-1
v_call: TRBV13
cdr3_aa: CASSLGLGGIAFF

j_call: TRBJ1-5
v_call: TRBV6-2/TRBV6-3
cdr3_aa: CASSKGRSRGDQPQHF

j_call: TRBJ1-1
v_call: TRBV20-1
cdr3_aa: CSATPNAYTEAFF

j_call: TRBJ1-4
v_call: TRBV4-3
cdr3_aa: CASSQLSGNEKLFF

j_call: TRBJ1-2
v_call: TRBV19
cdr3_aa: CASSMIGRGYGYTF

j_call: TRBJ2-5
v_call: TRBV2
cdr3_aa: CASRPTSGQETQYF

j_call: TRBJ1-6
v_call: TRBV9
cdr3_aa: CASSVARASPLHF

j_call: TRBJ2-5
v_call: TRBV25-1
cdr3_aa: CAAGKGQETQYF

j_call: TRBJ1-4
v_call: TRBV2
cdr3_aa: CASSFGTRGTEKLFF

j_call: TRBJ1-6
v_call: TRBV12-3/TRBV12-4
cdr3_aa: CASSFNAWDGNSPLHF

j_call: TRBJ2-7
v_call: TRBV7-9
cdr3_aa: CASRTGVGGTYEQYF

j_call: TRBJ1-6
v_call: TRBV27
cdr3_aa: CASSLSGGESPLHF

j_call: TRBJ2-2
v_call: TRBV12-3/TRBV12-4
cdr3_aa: CASSFLQGNTGELFF

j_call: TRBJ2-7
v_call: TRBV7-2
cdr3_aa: CASSQVPGTGVYEQYF

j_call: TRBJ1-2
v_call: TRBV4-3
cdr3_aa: CASSPTKDSANYGYTF

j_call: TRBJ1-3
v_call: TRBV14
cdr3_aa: CASSQGSGWHSGNTIYF

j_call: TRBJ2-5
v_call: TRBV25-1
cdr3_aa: CASVEGGRGTQYF

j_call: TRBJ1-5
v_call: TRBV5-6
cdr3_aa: CASSPWGGNQPQHF

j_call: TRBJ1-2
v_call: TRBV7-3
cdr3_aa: CASSYSGQVGGYTF

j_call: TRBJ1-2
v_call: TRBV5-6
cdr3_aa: CASSLQAGRYGYTF

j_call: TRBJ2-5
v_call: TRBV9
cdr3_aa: CASSVATAGGPQETQYF

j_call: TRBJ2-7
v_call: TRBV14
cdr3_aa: CASSQTGTGAYEQYF

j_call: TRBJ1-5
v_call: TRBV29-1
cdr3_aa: CSAGGSNQPQHF

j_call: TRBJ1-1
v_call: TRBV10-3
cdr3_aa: CAISEDRGNSEAFF

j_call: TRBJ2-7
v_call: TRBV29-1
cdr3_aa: CSVVPIGDEQYF

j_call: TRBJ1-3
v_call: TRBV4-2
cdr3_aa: CASSQDRTGSGNTIYF

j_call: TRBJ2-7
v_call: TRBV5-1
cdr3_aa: CASRTDNSYEQYF

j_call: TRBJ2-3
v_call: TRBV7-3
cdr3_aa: CASSPDILTDTQYF

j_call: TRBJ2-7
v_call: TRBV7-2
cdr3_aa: CASSPSGGAYEQYF

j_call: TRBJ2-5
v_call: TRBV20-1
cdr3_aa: CSAEGTTRQETQYF

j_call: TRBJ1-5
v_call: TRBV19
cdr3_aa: CASSTGTGGKNEHF

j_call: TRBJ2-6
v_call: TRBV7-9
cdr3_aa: CASSPSRGISEAF

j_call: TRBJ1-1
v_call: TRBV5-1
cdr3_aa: CASSGRDRVSTEAFF

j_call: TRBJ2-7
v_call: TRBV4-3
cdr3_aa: CASSQDFDRPPSYEQYF

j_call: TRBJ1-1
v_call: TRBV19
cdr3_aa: CASRPPGGRLNTEAFF

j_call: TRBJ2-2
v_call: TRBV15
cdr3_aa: CATSIRDTGELFF

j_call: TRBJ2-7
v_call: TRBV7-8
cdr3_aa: CASSPPLAGGTYEQYF

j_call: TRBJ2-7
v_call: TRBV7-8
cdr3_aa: CASSSLMVRDRNYEQYF

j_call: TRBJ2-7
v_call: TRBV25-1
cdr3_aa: CARDNGGSFYEQYF

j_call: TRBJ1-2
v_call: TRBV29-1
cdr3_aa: CSLKQGAIYGYTF

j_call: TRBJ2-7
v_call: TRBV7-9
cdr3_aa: CASSLAQGTIYEQYF

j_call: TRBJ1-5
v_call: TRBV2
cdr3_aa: CASSEGVGQPQHF

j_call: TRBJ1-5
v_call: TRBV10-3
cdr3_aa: CASRPPGQGNQPQHF

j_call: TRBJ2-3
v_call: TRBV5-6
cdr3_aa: CASSSGLEYTDTQYF

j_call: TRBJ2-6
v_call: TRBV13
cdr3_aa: CASSRSRTGANVLTF